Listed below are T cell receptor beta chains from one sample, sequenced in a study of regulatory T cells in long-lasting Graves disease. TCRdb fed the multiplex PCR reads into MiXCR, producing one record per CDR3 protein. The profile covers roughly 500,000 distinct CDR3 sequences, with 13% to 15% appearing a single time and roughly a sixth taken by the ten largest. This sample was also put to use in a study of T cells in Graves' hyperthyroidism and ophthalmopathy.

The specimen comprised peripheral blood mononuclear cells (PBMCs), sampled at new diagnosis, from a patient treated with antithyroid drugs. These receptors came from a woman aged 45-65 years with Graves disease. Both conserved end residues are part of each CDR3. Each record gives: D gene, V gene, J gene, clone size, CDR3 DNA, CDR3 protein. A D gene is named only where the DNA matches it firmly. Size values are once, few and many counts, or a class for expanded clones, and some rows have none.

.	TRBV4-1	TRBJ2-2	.	TGCGCCAGCAGCCAAAGGGGAGCCGGGGAGCTGTTTTTT	CASSQRGAGELFF
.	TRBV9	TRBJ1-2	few	TGTGCCAGCAGCTACGGACGGTGGTATGGCTACACCTTC	CASSYGRWYGYTF
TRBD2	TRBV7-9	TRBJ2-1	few	TGTGCCAGCAGCTGGACTAGTTCTAACAATGAGCAGTTCTTC	CASSWTSSNNEQFF
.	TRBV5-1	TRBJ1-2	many	TGCGCCAGCAGCTTCGACGGAGCTAACTATGGCTACACCTTC	CASSFDGANYGYTF
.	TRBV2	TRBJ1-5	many	TGTGCCAGCAGTGCGTGGGGAGGTCAGCCCCAGCATTTT	CASSAWGGQPQHF
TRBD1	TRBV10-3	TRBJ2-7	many	TGTGCCATTAGGGACAGGGAGACCTCCGAGGAGCAGTACTTC	CAIRDRETSEEQYF
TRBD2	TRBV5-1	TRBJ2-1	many	TGCGCCAGCAGCCCTGAGACTAGCGGGACCCCTTGGCAGTTCTTC	CASSPETSGTPWQFF
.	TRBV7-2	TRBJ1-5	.	TGTGCCAGCAGCACCCCGGGGGCAGGTCAGCCCCAGCATTTT	CASSTPGAGQPQHF
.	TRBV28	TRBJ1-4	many	TGTGCCAGCAGTTCCCCGGACAGAGAAAAACTGTTTTTT	CASSSPDREKLFF
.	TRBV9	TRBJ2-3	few	TGTGCCAGCAGCGTAGGAGCCAGCTCGGGGACAGATACGCAGTATTTT	CASSVGASSGTDTQYF
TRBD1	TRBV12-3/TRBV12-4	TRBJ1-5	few	TGTGCCAGCACCCCGAGGGACTGGACAGGGTACATCAATCAGCCCCAGCATTTT	CASTPRDWTGYINQPQHF
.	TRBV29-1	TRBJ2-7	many	TGCAGCGTTGAAAACGGGCAGGGCTACGAGCAGTACTTC	CSVENGQGYEQYF
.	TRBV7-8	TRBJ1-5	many	TGTGCCAGCAGCTCCAGCCGGGGATATAGCAATCAGCCCCAGCATTTT	CASSSSRGYSNQPQHF
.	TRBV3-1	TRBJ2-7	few	TGTGCCAGCAGCCAAGATCTGATAGGGGACCTGCGGGACGAGCAGTACTTC	CASSQDLIGDLRDEQYF
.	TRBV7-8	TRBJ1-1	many	TGTGCCAGCAGCGCAAGGGGTAGTGGCACTGAAGCTTTCTTT	CASSARGSGTEAFF
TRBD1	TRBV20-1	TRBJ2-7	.	TGCAGTGCTACCGGGACAGGAAAATACGAGCAGTACTTC	CSATGTGKYEQYF
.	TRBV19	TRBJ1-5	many	TGTGCCAGTAGTATAATTGGTTCCCAGCCCCAGCATTTT	CASSIIGSQPQHF
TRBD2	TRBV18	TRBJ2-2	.	TGTGCCAGCTCACCACCGGGACTAGCACCCAACACCGGGGAGCTGTTTTTT	CASSPPGLAPNTGELFF
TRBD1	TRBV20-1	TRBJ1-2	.	TGCAGTGCTAGGGGCAGGGACAGGGGGGATGGCTACACCTTC	CSARGRDRGDGYTF
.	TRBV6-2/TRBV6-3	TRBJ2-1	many	TGTGCCAGCAGTCCCGGTGGTAGCGGAGACTACAATGAGCAGTTCTTC	CASSPGGSGDYNEQFF
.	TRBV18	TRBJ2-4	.	TGTGCCAGCTCAGAGACTAGTCCCGTCACCAAAAACATTCAGTACTTC	CASSETSPVTKNIQYF
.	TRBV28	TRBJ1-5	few	TGTGCCAGCAGTTTATCGACCTCCATTTTAAGCAATCAGCCCCAGCATTTT	CASSLSTSILSNQPQHF
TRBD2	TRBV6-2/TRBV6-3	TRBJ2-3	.	TGTGCCAGCAGCCCCCTACCTAGCGGGATTTTCACAGATACGCAGTATTTT	CASSPLPSGIFTDTQYF
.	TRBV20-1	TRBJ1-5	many	TGCAGTGCTAGAGTCCCAGCAAGCAATCAGCCCCAGCATTTT	CSARVPASNQPQHF
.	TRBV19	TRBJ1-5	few	TGTGCCAGTAGTACCACAGGGTGGGGGCAGCCCCAGCATTTT	CASSTTGWGQPQHF
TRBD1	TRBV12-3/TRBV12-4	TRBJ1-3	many	TGTGCCAGCACCTATAGCATAGCAGGGGGAATTGGAAACACCATATATTTT	CASTYSIAGGIGNTIYF
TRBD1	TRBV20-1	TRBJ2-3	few	TGCAGTGCTAGGGGGGCCCAGGACAGGGGAACAGATACGCAGTATTTT	CSARGAQDRGTDTQYF
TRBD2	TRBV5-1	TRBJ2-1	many	TGCGCCAGCAGATCGCCCACTAGCGGGAGAGACAATGAGCAGTTCTTC	CASRSPTSGRDNEQFF
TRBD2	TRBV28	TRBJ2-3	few	TGTGCCAGCAGTCCATTAGCGGGAGAGGGCACAGATACGCAGTATTTT	CASSPLAGEGTDTQYF
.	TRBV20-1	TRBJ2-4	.	TGCAGTGCTAGAGCCCCGGGGACGGGGCTAGCCAAAAACATTCAGTACTTC	CSARAPGTGLAKNIQYF
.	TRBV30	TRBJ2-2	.	TGTGCCTGGAGTCTAGGCACCGGGGAGCTGTTTTTT	CAWSLGTGELFF
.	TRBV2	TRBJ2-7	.	TGTACCAGCAACATCCTCGGGACGTCAGACGAGCAGTACTTC	CTSNILGTSDEQYF
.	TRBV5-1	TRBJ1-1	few	TGCGCCAGCAGCTCCGCCCCAGGGCGCACTGAAGCTTTCTTT	CASSSAPGRTEAFF
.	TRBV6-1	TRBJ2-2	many	TGTGCCAGCAGTGAAGATTCCGACCGGGTAGCCGGGGAGCTGTTTTTT	CASSEDSDRVAGELFF
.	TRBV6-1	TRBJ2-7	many	TGTGCCAGCAGCGGACGGGACGGGTACGAGCAGTACTTC	CASSGRDGYEQYF
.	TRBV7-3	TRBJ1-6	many	TGTGCCAGCAGCTTAGAAGGGGTTGGTTCACCCCTCCACTTT	CASSLEGVGSPLHF
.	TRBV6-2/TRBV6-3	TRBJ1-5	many	TGTGCCAGCAGTTACGGAAGCGGACGGCTCAATCAGCCCCAGCATTTT	CASSYGSGRLNQPQHF
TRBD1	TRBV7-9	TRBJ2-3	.	TGTGCCAGCAGCTTAGGACAAAACCGGGACAGGGCCACAGATACGCAGTATTTT	CASSLGQNRDRATDTQYF
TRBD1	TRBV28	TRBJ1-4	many	TGTGCCAGCAGTGCCGGACAGGGATGGGAAAAACTGTTTTTT	CASSAGQGWEKLFF
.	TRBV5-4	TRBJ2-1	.	TGTGCCAGCAGCTGGGGGGTGGGATACAATGAGCAGTTCTTC	CASSWGVGYNEQFF
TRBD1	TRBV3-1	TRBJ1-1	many	TGTGCCAGCAGCCAACAACAGGGGGCCACTGAAGCTTTCTTT	CASSQQQGATEAFF
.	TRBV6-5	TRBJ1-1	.	TGTGCCAGCAGTTACAGTTCTGGTGAAGCTTTCTTT	CASSYSSGEAFF
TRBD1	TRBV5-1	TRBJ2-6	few	TGCGCCAGCAGCTCGGGACAGGGGGCGTACGGGGCCAACGTCCTGACTTTC	CASSSGQGAYGANVLTF
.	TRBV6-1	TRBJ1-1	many	TGTGCCAGCAGTGAAGCCCTACCGGACATGAAGGACACTGAAGCTTTCTTT	CASSEALPDMKDTEAFF
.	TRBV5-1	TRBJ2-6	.	TGCGTCAGCAGCTTGGCCGGGGCTGGGGCCAACGTCCTGACTTTC	CVSSLAGAGANVLTF
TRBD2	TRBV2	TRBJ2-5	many	TGTGCCAGCAGTGGACTAGCGGGAACCGGAGAGACCCAGTACTTC	CASSGLAGTGETQYF
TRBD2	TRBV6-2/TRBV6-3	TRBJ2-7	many	TGTGCCAGCACCCTCAGGCGGACTAGCGGGAGGGCCTACGAGCAGTACTTC	CASTLRRTSGRAYEQYF